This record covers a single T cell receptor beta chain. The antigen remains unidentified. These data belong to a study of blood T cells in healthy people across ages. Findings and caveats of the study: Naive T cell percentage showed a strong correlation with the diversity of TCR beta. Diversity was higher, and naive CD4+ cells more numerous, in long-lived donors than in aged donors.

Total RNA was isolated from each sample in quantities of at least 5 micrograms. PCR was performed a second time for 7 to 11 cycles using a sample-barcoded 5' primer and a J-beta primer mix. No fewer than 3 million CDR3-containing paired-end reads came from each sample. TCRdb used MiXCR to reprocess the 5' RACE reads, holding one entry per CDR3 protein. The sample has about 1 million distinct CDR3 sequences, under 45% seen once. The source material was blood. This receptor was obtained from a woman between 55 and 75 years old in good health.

The CDR3 here is CASRPSGRAGNEQFF. For the CDR3, the DNA is TGTGCCAGCAGACCCAGCGGGAGAGCGGGCAATGAGCAGTTCTTC. The chain employs TRBV28 and TRBJ2-1, with 8 bases aligning to TRBD2. The germline CDR1 and CDR2 sequences are MDHEN and SYDVKM. Losses at the gene ends were 6 bases for V and 6 bases for J; bases not matched to a gene: 10. This CDR3 is 15 amino acids long.